Described below is a single T cell receptor beta chain sequence and its context. Its target is not known. This entry is derived from a study of T cell responses to AZD1222 COVID-19 vaccine. Findings and caveats of the study: CD4 TCRs covered the whole spike, strongest at regions 160-218 and 743-854.

Measured with immunoSEQ multiplex PCR; TCRdb has only the in-frame clones, and not every one. The table lists roughly 110,000 clones, roughly 87% of them singletons, with around 8% in the top ten. V shed 7 bases and J 1 base; nucleotides not matched to a gene: 6. Germline loops: CDR1 MDHEN, CDR2 SYDVKM. The length of the CDR3 is 16 residues. The TCR originated in an adult who received the AZD1222 COVID-19 vaccine. The gene calls are TRBV28 and TRBJ2-1; 11 bases agree with TRBD2. Material: peripheral blood, obtained 28 days after the second AZD1222 dose. The CDR3: CASTLAGGSSYNEQFF. In DNA form, the CDR3 reads TGTGCCAGCACCTTAGCGGGGGGGAGTTCCTACAATGAGCAGTTCTTC. The complete variable domain, with remaining parts taken from reference TRBV28 and TRBJ2-1, reads DVKVTQSSRYLVKRTGEKVFLECVQDMDHENMFWYRQDPGLGLRLIYFSYDVKMKEKGDIPEGYSVSREKKERFSLILESASTNQTSMYLCASTLAGGSSYNEQFFGPGTRLTVL.